This entry describes one T cell receptor (beta chain). Its antigen is unknown. The data are from a study of cytomegalovirus exposure and HLA in healthy donors. This CDR3 has 15 residues. J was trimmed by 8 bases and V by 4 bases; bases with no gene match: 9. The germline gives CDR1 LGHNT, CDR2 FRNRAP. Study results and caveats: Later analysis suggested links between common viral pathogens and several top significant clusters. Per published accounts, TCR beta sequences correctly predicted the HLA-A and HLA-B alleles of most subjects. Associated with cytomegalovirus, according to the listing, were 150 to 200 TCR beta chains.

Amplification used 60 Vbeta primers and 13 Jbeta primers. The assay was immunoSEQ multiplex PCR, and TCRdb's table has in-frame clones only and misses some. The profile shows 120,000 or so clones, about 86% of them singletons. The source is a woman aged 35 to 49 in good health and CMV-seronegative. Sample: PBMCs. J is TRBJ1-4 and V is TRBV12-5; 8 nucleotides align to TRBD1. The DNA of the CDR3 is TGTGCTAGTGGTTCCCAGGGGGGACAGGACGAAAAACTGTTTTTT. Translated: CASGSQGGQDEKLFF.